This TCR beta chain was retrieved from a study of blood T cell repertoires in COVID-19 (dated by TCRdb to 2018 to 2021). The study in broad terms: Samples from collaborators originated in the United States, Italy and Spain and spanned both the acute and convalescent phases of COVID-19. The prospective study material was composed of cDNA or gDNA derived from T cells, B-cell-depleted T cells, or PBMCs. The dataset comprised deeply sampled blood TCRbeta repertoires from subjects exposed to, actively infected with, or recovered from COVID-19. The repertoires were made available in a free public database intended to serve as a resource for research on the immune response to SARS-CoV-2. The samples were drawn from two sources: the first 160 participants of the ongoing ImmuneRACE study, and some 1,300 subjects contributed by 6 global collaborators. Nearly every sample came with metadata listing a de-identified subject ID, COVID-19 status, age in years and sex. Where available, HLA class I and class II types were taken from metadata supplied by the sample provider and were not determined by assay-based typing. General conclusions and limits of the study: Clinical and demographic metadata were provided uncurated, with the amount varying by source and participant.

CDR1 and CDR2 were assigned from the germline V gene as MNHEY and SVGAGI. V lost 7 bases and J lost 13 bases, and the count of bases not matched to a germline gene is 14. The CDR3, cysteine through phenylalanine, is 13 amino acids long. Here the CDR3 DNA is all that survives: 39 bases in frame from base 1. Collaborating institutions collected whole blood in K2EDTA tubes following their own protocols. For TCRbeta analysis, collaborators shipped samples as frozen whole blood, isolated PBMCs, or DNA extracted from either of those sample types. The immunoSEQ Assay, a bias-controlled multiplex PCR, was used to amplify TCRbeta CDR3 regions from genomic DNA. Turning to the authors' computational methods: The number of nucleated cells in each sample was estimated from the amplification of reference gene primers within the assay. To quantify the absolute abundance of each unique TCRbeta CDR3 rearrangement, sequence reads were collapsed and filtered. For each sample, productive Simpson clonality was calculated by taking the square root of Simpson's diversity index across productive rearrangements. TCRdb carries this immuneACCESS record with in-frame sequences only. Its versions omit some clonotypes, under half of them owing to an unresolved V gene in the studies checked, with the rest unexplained. Clone size and V and J calls were adopted from that table, with D and trimming inferred from the DNA. This sample has some 62,000 clones in its table, and roughly 85% of those were observed once. Of the sample, around 1.3% is held by the ten largest clones.

A remark on this clone: Its recognized antigen is unknown. It has no much larger one-base neighbor in the sample; base qualities were not kept.

The source material was peripheral blood. This sequence uses TRBV6-5 and TRBJ2-7; TRBD1 fits 9 bases in the junction. The sequence was collected from a woman aged 80 or over with acute or convalescent COVID-19. The CDR3 has the sequence CASTNRGQGREYF. The nucleotide sequence is given as TGTGCCAGCACTAATCGGGGACAGGGAAGGGAATACTTC.